Presented here are 8 T cell receptor beta chains from one specimen sequenced in a study of shared clonotypes between healthy human individuals. Assay used: immunoSEQ multiplex PCR; TCRdb lists only in-frame clones, some missing. The table shows about 2.2 million clones, with approximately 94% occurring only once. The naive CD8 population came from CD45RO-negative cells selected for CCR7, without terminally differentiated effector memory CD45RA+ cells. Sequenced material: naive CD8+ T cells from PBMCs. The receptors shown here come from a man aged 18-30 years in good health. Some clones in this sample may be carry-over from other donors' samples.

The chain is built from TRBV19 and TRBJ2-7; D is ambiguous. The length of the CDR3 is 14 residues. With 2 bases removed from V and 0 bases from J, the gap between germline ends came to 8 bases. The V gene's germline CDR1 is LNHDA and CDR2 SQIVND (reference sequence). The CDR3 reads CASSIRVPSYEQYF. CDR3 in DNA: TGTGCCAGTAGTATAAGGGTCCCCTCCTACGAGCAGTACTTC.

The V and J genes are TRBV7-6 and TRBJ2-1, with D perhaps assigned TRBD1 or TRBD2 (5 bases each). The length of the CDR3 is 16 residues. Germline CDR1 is SGHVS and CDR2 is FNYEAQ. V was trimmed by 5 bases and J by 0 bases, leaving 14 bases between them. The DNA for the CDR3 is TGTGCCAGCAGCAAGAGGGACCACCCCTCCTACAATGAGCAGTTCTTC. This codes for CASSKRDHPSYNEQFF.

This chain links TRBV11-2 with TRBJ1-6; the D gene is possibly TRBD1 (6 bases). The CDR3 spans 17 residues. The ends were cut back, 5 bases at V and 9 bases at J, with 23 bases in the middle. CDR1 is SGHAT, CDR2 FQNNGV, per germline. The CDR3 sequence is CASSPLKGERISSPLHF. The DNA of the CDR3 is TGTGCCAGCAGCCCCCTCAAGGGGGAGCGGATTAGTTCACCCCTCCACTTT. The whole variable domain, remainder taken from reference TRBV11-2 and TRBJ1-6, is EAGVAQSPRYKIIEKRQSVAFWCNPISGHATLYWYQQILGQGPKLLIQFQNNGVVDDSQLPKDRFSAERLKGVDSTLKIQPAKLEDSAVYLCASSPLKGERISSPLHFGNGTRLTVT.

About this clone itself: Additional DNA sequences in this sample encode the identical CDR3. The genes are TRBV27 and TRBJ2-7; no clear D gene. Germline V gene lookup returns CDR1 MNHEY and CDR2 SMNVEV (reference sequence). There are 13 residues in the CDR3. The V and J ends lost 2 bases and 2 bases respectively, with 7 bases between them. The chain's CDR3 is CASSLKETYEQYF. The DNA of the CDR3 is TGTGCCAGCAGTTTAAAGGAAACCTACGAGCAGTACTTC.

The chain employs TRBV27 and TRBJ2-7; TRBD1 might be the D (5 bases). With 5 bases removed from V and 5 bases from J, the gap between germline ends came to 16 bases. The CDR3 has 14 residues. The germline V gene encodes CDR1 MNHEY and CDR2 SMNVEV (reference sequence). The CDR3 loop is CASSPRPGIHEQYF. The CDR3 coding sequence is TGTGCCAGCAGTCCAAGGCCAGGGATCCACGAGCAGTACTTC.

This rearrangement joins TRBV27 to TRBJ1-1; the D is unclear. V was trimmed by 5 bases and J by 0 bases, leaving 13 bases between them. This CDR3 comprises 15 residues. The germline V gene encodes CDR1 MNHEY and CDR2 SMNVEV (reference sequence). Here the CDR3 reads CASSDGRWVNTEAFF. The CDR3 DNA is TGTGCCAGCAGTGACGGAAGGTGGGTGAACACTGAAGCTTTCTTT.

The chain employs TRBV6-5 and TRBJ1-2; 7 bases are shared with TRBD1. Germline assignment: CDR1 MNHEY and CDR2 SVGAGI. CDR3 size: 15 residues. Losses at the gene ends were 7 bases for V and 5 bases for J; bases not matched to a gene: 13. CDR3 DNA: TGTGCCAGCACCTCGACAGGGAGAAGGACTTATGGCTACACCTTC. Its protein product is CASTSTGRRTYGYTF.

The chain is built from TRBV5-6 and TRBJ2-1; 8 bases map to TRBD1. V shed 3 bases, J shed 1 base, and the junction held 6 bases outside the gene matches. Per the germline V gene, CDR1 is SGHDT and CDR2 is YYEEEE. The CDR3 is 16 residues long. The CDR3 loop reads CASSSRGLGSYNEQFF. The CDR3 DNA follows: TGTGCCAGCAGCTCCAGGGGGCTAGGATCCTACAATGAGCAGTTCTTC. The full variable domain, rest sourced from reference TRBV5-6 and TRBJ2-1, is DAGVTQSPTHLIKTRGQQVTLRCSPKSGHDTVSWYQQALGQGPQFIFQYYEEEERQRGNFPDRFSGHQFPNYSSELNVNALLLGDSALYLCASSSRGLGSYNEQFFGPGTRLTVL.